Here is one T cell receptor beta chain with its context. The data belong to a study of T cell changes during pregnancy in multiple sclerosis. Only in-frame clones appear in the TCRdb table, and some are missing; sequencing was by immunoSEQ multiplex PCR. The data show about 25,000 clones, more than 75% seen once. Trimming took 1 base from V and 3 from J, leaving 11 bases between them. Germline CDR1 and CDR2: LNHDA and SQIVND (reference sequence). The CDR3 extends over 15 amino acids. The receptor comes from a female donor in good health, enrolled as a control in a pregnancy study. The sequenced sample was CD4+ T cells from peripheral blood mononuclear cells, obtained in the second trimester of pregnancy. The V and J genes are TRBV19 and TRBJ2-3; possibly TRBD1 for D (6 bases). The CDR3 coding sequence is TGTGCCAGTAGTATAGTAGGGCAGGGGACAGATACGCAGTATTTT. Its protein is CASSIVGQGTDTQYF.